This T cell receptor (beta chain) was documented in a study of T-cell reconstitution after alpha-beta-depleted transplantation in children. This CDR3 region has 14 residues. CDR1 is SGHRS and CDR2 is YFSETQ in the germline V gene. The V end lost 4 bases, the J end lost 4 bases, and 13 bases lay between the germline ends. Using unique molecular identifiers, the investigators prepared the TCRbeta library. TCRdb recomputed calls from the PCR reads with MiXCR, one row per CDR3 protein. The table shows 300,000 to 400,000 distinct CDR3 sequences, with about an eighth occurring only once. The J gene is TRBJ2-3, the V gene TRBV5-1; no clear D. The sample in question was PBMCs, obtained from the stem cell graft. The TCR sequence derives from a human donor who donated a stem cell graft to a child with Fanconi anemia. The CDR3 DNA reads as TGCGCCAGCAGCACAAACCATATAGCAGATACGCAGTATTTT. As protein: CASSTNHIADTQYF.